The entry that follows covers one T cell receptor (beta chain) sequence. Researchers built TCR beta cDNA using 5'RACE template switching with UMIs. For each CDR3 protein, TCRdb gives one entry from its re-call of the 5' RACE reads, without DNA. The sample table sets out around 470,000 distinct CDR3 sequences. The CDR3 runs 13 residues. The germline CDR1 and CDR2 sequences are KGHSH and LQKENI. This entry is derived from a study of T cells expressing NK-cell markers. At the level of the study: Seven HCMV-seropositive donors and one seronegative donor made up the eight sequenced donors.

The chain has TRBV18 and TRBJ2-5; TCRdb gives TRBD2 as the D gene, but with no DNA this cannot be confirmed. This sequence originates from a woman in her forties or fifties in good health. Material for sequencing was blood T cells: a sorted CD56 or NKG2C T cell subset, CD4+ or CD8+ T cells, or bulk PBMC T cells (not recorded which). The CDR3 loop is CASSQTSRETQYF.